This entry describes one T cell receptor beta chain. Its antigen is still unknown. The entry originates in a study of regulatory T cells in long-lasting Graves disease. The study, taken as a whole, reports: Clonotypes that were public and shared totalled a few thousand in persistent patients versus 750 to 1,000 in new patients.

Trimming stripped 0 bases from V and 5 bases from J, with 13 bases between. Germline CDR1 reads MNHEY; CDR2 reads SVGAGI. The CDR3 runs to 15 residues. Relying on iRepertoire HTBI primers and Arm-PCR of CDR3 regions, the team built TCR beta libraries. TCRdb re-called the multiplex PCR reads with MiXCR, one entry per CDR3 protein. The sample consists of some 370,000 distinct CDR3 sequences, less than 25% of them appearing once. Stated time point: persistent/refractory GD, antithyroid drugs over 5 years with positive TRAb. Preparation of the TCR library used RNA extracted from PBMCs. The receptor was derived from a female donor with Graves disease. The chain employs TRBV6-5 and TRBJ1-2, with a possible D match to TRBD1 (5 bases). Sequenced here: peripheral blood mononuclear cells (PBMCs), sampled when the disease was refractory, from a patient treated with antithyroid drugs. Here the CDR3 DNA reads TGTGCCAGCAGTTACTCGGGCGGGGCTGAATATGGCTACACCTTC. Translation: CASSYSGGAEYGYTF.